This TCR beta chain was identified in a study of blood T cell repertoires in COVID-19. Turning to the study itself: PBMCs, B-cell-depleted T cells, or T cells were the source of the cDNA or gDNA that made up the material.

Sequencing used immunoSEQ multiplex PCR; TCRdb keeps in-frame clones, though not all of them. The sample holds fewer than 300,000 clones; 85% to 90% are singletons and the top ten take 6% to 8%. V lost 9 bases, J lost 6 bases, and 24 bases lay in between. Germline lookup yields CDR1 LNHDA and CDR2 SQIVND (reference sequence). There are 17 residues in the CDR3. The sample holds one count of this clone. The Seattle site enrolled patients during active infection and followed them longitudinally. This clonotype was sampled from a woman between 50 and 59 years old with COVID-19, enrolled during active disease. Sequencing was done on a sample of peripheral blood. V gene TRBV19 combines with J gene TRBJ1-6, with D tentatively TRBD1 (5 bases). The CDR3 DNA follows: TGTGCCAGCGGTCAACTTAAAAGGACAACCAGTAATTCACCCCTCCACTTT. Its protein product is CASGQLKRTTSNSPLHF.